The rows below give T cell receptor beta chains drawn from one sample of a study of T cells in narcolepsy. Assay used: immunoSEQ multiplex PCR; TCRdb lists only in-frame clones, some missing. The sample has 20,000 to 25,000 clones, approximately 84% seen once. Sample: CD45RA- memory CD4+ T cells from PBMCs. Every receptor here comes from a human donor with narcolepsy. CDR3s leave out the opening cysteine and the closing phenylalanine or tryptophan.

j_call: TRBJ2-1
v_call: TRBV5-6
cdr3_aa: ASSQQAPGYEQF

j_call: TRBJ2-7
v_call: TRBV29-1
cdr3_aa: SVVRDRVHEQY

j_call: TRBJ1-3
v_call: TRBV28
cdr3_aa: ASSSSTVRGNTIY

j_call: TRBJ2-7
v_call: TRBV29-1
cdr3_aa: SVGGRTGLYEQY

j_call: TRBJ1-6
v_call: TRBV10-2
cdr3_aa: ASSDSGKGMVHSPLH

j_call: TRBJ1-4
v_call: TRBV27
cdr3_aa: ASSSQWTGIEKLF

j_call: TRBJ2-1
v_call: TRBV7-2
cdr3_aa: ASSTPGYNEQF

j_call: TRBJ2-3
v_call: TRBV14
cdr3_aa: ASSQLKSSLSGDTQY

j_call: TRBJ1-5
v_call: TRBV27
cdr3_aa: ASSPMRGQVSNQPQH

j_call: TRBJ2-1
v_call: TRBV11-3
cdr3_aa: ASSLGGLQNEQF

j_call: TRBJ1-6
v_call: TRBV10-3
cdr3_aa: AISDRTGGNSPLH

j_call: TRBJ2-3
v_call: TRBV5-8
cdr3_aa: ASSLGTGRYTDTQY

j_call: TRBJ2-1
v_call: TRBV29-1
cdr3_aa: SVNLPAGGPEQF

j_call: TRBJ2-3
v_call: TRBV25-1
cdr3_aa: ASSPYGSGADTQY

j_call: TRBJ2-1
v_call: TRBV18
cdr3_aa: ASSPTSGIYNEQF

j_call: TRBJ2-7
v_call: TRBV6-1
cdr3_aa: ASTNRDTASYAQY

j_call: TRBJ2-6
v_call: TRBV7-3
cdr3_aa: ASSPRTSISGANVLT

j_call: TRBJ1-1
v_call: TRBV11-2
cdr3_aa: ASSPRQGNTPEAF

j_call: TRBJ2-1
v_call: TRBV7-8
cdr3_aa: ASVPGLEYNEQF

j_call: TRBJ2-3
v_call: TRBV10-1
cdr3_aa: ASSVTGTDTQY

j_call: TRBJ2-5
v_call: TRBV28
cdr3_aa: ASSLWAGRQETQY

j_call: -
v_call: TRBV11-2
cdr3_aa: ASSSTGGPLFYEQY

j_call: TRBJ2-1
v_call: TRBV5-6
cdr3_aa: ASSLLQVYNEQF

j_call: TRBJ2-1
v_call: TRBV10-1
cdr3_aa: ASSELGNEQF

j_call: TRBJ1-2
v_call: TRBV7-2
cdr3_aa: ASSLVGRGYT

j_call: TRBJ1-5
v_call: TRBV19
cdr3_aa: ASSNPGLQNQPQH

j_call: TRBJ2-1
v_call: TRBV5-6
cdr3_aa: ASSLASGYYNEQF

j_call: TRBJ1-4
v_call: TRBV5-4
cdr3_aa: ASSLEGGSEKLF

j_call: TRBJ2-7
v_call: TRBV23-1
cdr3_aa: ASSQYPDTCSYEQY

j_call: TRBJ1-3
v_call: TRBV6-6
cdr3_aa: ASSSGYGNTIY

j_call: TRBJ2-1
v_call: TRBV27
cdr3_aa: ASRLSPIGEQF

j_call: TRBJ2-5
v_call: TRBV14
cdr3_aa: ASSREVYGTQY

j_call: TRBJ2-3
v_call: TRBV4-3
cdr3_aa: ASSQDGGNADTQY

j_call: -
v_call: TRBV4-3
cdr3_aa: ASSQERVFQTGRYEQY

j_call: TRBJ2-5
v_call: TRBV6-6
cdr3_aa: ASSRGTAKETQY

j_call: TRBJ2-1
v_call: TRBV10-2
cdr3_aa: AREDHRGLRYSYNEQF

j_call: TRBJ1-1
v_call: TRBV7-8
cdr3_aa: ASSLRAGGKNTEAF

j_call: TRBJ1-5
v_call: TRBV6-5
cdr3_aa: ASSYPTQPQH

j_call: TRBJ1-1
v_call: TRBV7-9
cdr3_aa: ASSLARVGNTEAF